The 4 T cell receptor beta chains given below trace back to one sample, sequenced in a study of patients and donors after allogeneic stem cell transplantation (TCRdb year 2020). The library was produced with RT-PCR. The reads were generated on a NextSeq 550. TCRdb trimmed the raw reads at Q25, called clones with MiXCR and kept productive beta chains. Rows with a matching CDR3 protein are joined into one entry that keeps the most common DNA and genes. This sample holds around 30,000 distinct CDR3 sequences; over 7% were observed only once. The ten largest clones capture around 50% of the sample. The sequenced sample was blood, either unsorted or a sorted T cell fraction (not recorded which). The receptors here all came from a human donor who was either an allogeneic HSCT recipient or a stem cell or donor lymphocyte infusion donor (not recorded which). It is not recorded whose cells these are; they may come from a transplant donor.

This clonotype was recorded at least ten times. The chain combines TRBV7-6 with TRBJ2-2, with D possibly being TRBD1 or TRBD2 (5 bases each). V gave up 6 bases and J gave up 0 bases, with 14 bases separating them. The CDR3 has 16 amino acids. CDR1 is SGHVS, CDR2 FNYEAQ, per germline. CDR3 in amino acids: CASRKEGRANTGELFF. As DNA, the CDR3 is TGTGCCAGCAGAAAAGAGGGCAGGGCGAACACCGGGGAGCTGTTTTTT.

This clonotype was seen many times. CDR3 loop: CASSLAEGADGYTF. The CDR3 DNA is TGCGCCAGCAGCTTGGCTGAGGGAGCGGATGGCTACACCTTC. V is TRBV5-1 and J is TRBJ1-2, with D unresolved. With 0 bases removed from V and 6 bases from J, the gap between germline ends came to 12 bases. This CDR3 spans 14 amino acids. Germline V CDR1 and CDR2: SGHRS, YFSETQ.

The CDR3 is CASSPGSVGNTEAFF. The DNA for the CDR3 is TGTGCCAGCTCACCAGGCTCCGTGGGGAACACTGAAGCTTTCTTT. This chain uses TRBV18 with TRBJ1-1; D is ambiguous. The CDR3 contains 15 residues. V gave up 2 bases and J gave up 1 base, with 11 bases separating them. Germline loops: CDR1 KGHSH, CDR2 LQKENI.

V is TRBV7-3 and J is TRBJ1-3; D call uncertain. The germline V gene encodes CDR1 SGHTA and CDR2 FQGTGA. Trimming cost V 5 bases and J 1 base, with 15 bases left between them. CDR3 length equals 16 residues. CDR3 DNA sequence: TGTGCCAGCAGCCCCTCGGGTCTCCTTTCTGGAAACACCATATATTTT. Encoded protein: CASSPSGLLSGNTIYF.